This T cell receptor (beta chain) derives from a study of Tregs in tolerant kidney transplant recipients. General study points: Biological reproducibility was not directly addressed in this study. Expanding Tregs on activated donor B cells appeared to best identify donor-specific TCRbeta clones.

V shed 4 bases and J shed 3 bases, with 13 bases lying between them. The CDR3 totals 15 residues. CDR1 and CDR2 from the germline V gene are MNHEY and SVGAGI. Unstimulated Tregs (CD4+CD25+CD127-) and CD4+CD25- non-Tregs were sorted from PBMCs. Worth noting for this clone: Antigen unknown.

Libraries were prepared by immunoSEQ multiplex PCR; TCRdb keeps only in-frame clonotypes and omits some of them. Altogether around 230,000 clones are present, approximately 83% being singletons, with the ten largest covering approximately 0.69%. The sequence came from a human donor in good health. The chain carries TRBV6-5 and TRBJ2-1; no reliable D call. The sequencing input was CD4+ T cells from blood. The CDR3 sequence is CASSFGPRDYNEQFF. The CDR3 bases are TGTGCCAGCAGTTTCGGCCCTAGGGACTACAATGAGCAGTTCTTC.